The T cell receptor (beta chain) under discussion was sequenced for a study of blood T cell repertoires in COVID-19. Study details: In each case, the material was cDNA or gDNA derived from T cells, B-cell-depleted T cells, or PBMCs.

In the original workflow: Reference gene primer amplification in the assay estimated nucleated cell counts. The assay was immunoSEQ multiplex PCR, and TCRdb's table has in-frame clones only and misses some. V and J calls and clone size come straight from that table; D and trimming were deduced from the DNA. The sample comprises over 350,000 clones, around 89% of which are singletons, and approximately 4.5% rests with the top ten. The CDR3 spans 15 residues. The germline V gene has CDR1 LGHDT and CDR2 YNNKEL (reference sequence). The junction had 3 bases not matched to a gene; V was cut back by 2 bases and J by 2 bases.

The clonotype comes from a woman in her thirties with acute or convalescent COVID-19. Sequenced sample: peripheral blood. The genes are TRBV3-1 (or the pseudogene TRBV3-2) and TRBJ2-7; 10 nucleotides line up with TRBD2. CDR3 in amino acids: CASSQTSGETYEQYF. CDR3 bases: TGTGCCAGCAGCCAAACTAGCGGGGAAACCTACGAGCAGTACTTC.